This entry features one T cell receptor (beta chain) sequence. What it binds is unknown. Using RNA transcripts, the TCR beta CDR3 regions were amplified. An initial RT-PCR round employing HTBI primers preceded a second-round multiplex PCR. TCRdb re-called the multiplex PCR reads through MiXCR, storing one row per CDR3 protein. Among about 740,000 distinct CDR3 sequences listed, 35% to 50% were seen once. The data belong to a study of Graves' ophthalmopathy and Graves' hyperthyroidism. Points from the study as a whole: A model of 13 signatures distinguished ophthalmopathy from stable hyperthyroidism at roughly 86% sensitivity and about 80% specificity.

The CDR3 loop spans 15 amino acids. V dropped 4 bases and J dropped 2 bases, with 14 bases sitting between them. Germline V CDR1 and CDR2: LNHDA, SQIVND (reference sequence). The origin of this receptor is an adult man with Graves' ophthalmopathy. The sample was peripheral blood. This sequence joins TRBV19 and TRBJ2-5; D perhaps matches TRBD2 (6 bases). For the CDR3, the DNA is TGTGCCAGTAGTAGGAGGGGTGGACAACAAGAGACCCAGTACTTC. The encoded protein is CASSRRGGQQETQYF.